This T cell receptor (beta chain) was sequenced during a study of STAT5B mutations in CD4+ large granular lymphocyte leukemia (dated by TCRdb to 2022 to 2024). Concerning the study at large: Among healthy controls, the CDR3 'QG' motif was associated with a particular HLA allele. Flow cytometry on FACSCanto II or FACSVerse showed that the purified fractions were more than 95% pure among lymphocytes. TCRbeta repertoires of CD4+ T-cell large granular lymphocyte leukemia patients were compared with those of healthy blood donors.

With respect to this clone: The target of this receptor is not known. Qualities for individual bases were not recorded, and no much larger clone is one base off.

The immunoSEQ assay at survey resolution was used to sequence TCRbeta rearrangements from genomic DNA. Per the original workflow: In the TCR sequencing data, the smallest productive clonotype frequency that could be detected was 2.59 x 10-5. Only productive TCRbeta rearrangements, defined as complete and in-frame sequences, were included in the analyses. Clonality for each sample was calculated as Simpson clonality in the immunoSEQ Analyzer version 3.0. Clones were binned by frequency as very rare, small, medium, large (1-20%) or hyperexpanded (>20%). Generation probabilities were estimated with OLGA 1.2.3, V-gene circos plots were made with VDJtools, specificities were searched in VDJdb, and CDR3 motifs were identified with GLIPH. TCRdb mirrors the immuneACCESS table, restricted to in-frame sequences. Some clones are absent from its copies; in checked studies, under half trace to an unresolved V gene, and the reason for the others is unknown. V and J calls plus clone size are reproduced from that table; the DNA served to infer D and trimming. The sample records under 40,000 clones, roughly 77% of which are singletons. The ten largest clonotypes hold about 0.45% of the sample.

The healthy controls were 37 blood donors, and the buffy coats of these donors were supplied by the Finnish Red Cross blood service. All TCR-sequenced material derived from peripheral blood: patient blood samples and healthy donor buffy coats. Ficoll-Hypaque gradient centrifugation was used to isolate peripheral blood mononuclear cells. For the healthy controls, CD4+ cells were obtained from buffy coats by magnetic purification. Genomic DNA was extracted using the Gentra Puregene Cell and Tissue kit, and a Qubit 2.0 fluorometer was used to quantify it. Including the terminal cysteine and phenylalanine, the CDR3 comprises 12 residues. The read is trimmed to its CDR3 DNA, 36 bases read in frame from base 1. CDR1 and CDR2 are read off the germline V gene as SQVTM and ANQGSEA. V is reduced by 4 bases and J by 8 bases, leaving a spacing of 14 bases between them. Results and caveats for the whole study, not just this receptor: TRBV06-family usage was enriched among the top patient clones (8/27) compared with healthy controls (2/35). CD4-sorted patient repertoires appeared more clonal than healthy CD4+ repertoires, and this difference persisted after removing the putative leukemic clones. Each patient's main leukemic clonotypes were private, but roughly a quarter of these clonotypes showed up at low frequency in the non-leukemic repertoires of other patients. The data were not HLA-matched, and the higher clonality in CD4+ T-LGLL than in CD8+ T-LGLL could be due to the relatively small sample size.

This clonotype was sampled from a human donor in good health. The rearrangement combines TRBV29-1 with TRBJ1-2; no D gene is confidently identified. The source material was CD4+ T cells from blood buffy coats. The bases read TGCAGCGTTGCGACGGGTTCGGGGGGCTACACCTTC. The resulting protein is CSVATGSGGYTF. The entire variable domain, with the stretches around the CDR3 drawn from the reference TRBV29-1 and TRBJ1-2 proteins, is SAVISQKPSRDICQRGTSLTIQCQVDSQVTMMFWYRQQPGQSLTLIATANQGSEATYESGFVIDKFPISRPNLTFSTLTVSNMSPEDSSIYLCSVATGSGGYTFGSGTRLTVV.